This TCR beta chain was recovered during a study of T cell responses to AZD1222 COVID-19 vaccine. This table comes from immunoSEQ multiplex PCR, and its TCRdb copy is limited to in-frame clones, with some not included. Of approximately 130,000 clones in the sample, about 90% are singletons; the top ten hold approximately 5.1%. CDR1 and CDR2 (germline): MGHRA, YSYEKL. This CDR3 region has 13 residues. Trimming left V 0 bases short and J 7 bases short, with 9 bases between. Material: peripheral blood, obtained on day 0 of AZD1222 vaccination. The rearrangement uses TRBV4-1 and TRBJ1-2, with D maybe TRBD1 (6 bases). This TCR derives from an adult in good health. As DNA, the CDR3 is TGCGCCAGCAGCCAAGAGGGGGCCGCTGGCTACACCTTC. Translation: CASSQEGAAGYTF.